These 17 T cell receptor beta chains were sequenced from one sample in a study of CD8+ T cells in alopecia areata. RNA, once extracted, was reverse transcribed into cDNA for use as the sequencing template. Sequencing was performed with immunoSEQ multiplex PCR; in TCRdb, only in-frame clones are kept and a portion is missing. The data contain roughly 150,000 clones, around 50% of them seen just once; the ten biggest clones take up nearly 6.5%. The source material was CD4+ T cells sorted from blood, sampled at week 0. The receptors were gathered from a human donor with alopecia areata.

This chain uses TRBV13 with TRBJ2-1; D ambiguous. V shed 3 bases and J shed 3 bases, with 9 bases lying between them. This CDR3 is built from 14 residues. CDR1 and CDR2 (germline): PRHDT, FYEKMQ (reference sequence). CDR3 sequence (DNA): TGTGCCAGCAGCTTCCGACTCGTCTACAATGAGCAGTTCTTC. It encodes CASSFRLVYNEQFF.

V and J are TRBV29-1 and TRBJ2-3; D is ambiguous. The length of the CDR3 is 12 residues. In germline, CDR1 is SQVTM, CDR2 ANQGSEA. The V end lost 1 base, the J end lost 5 bases, and 7 bases lay between the germline ends. The CDR3 reads CSVEGVVDTQYF. The CDR3 bases are TGCAGCGTTGAAGGGGTGGTAGATACGCAGTATTTT.

The table lists this clone with a few counts. The genes are TRBV4-2 and TRBJ2-7; TRBD1 might be the D (5 bases). V was shortened by 5 bases and J by 2 bases, with 13 bases between the two germline ends. The CDR3 contains 14 residues. Looked up from germline, CDR1 is LGHNA and CDR2 is YNFKEQ. The chain's CDR3 is CASSTNQGAYEQYF. The DNA for the CDR3 is TGTGCCAGCAGCACAAACCAGGGTGCCTACGAGCAGTACTTC.

The chain employs TRBV2 and TRBJ1-2; a possible D gene is TRBD1 (5 bases). Trimming took 3 bases from V and 3 from J, leaving 11 bases between them. The CDR3 extends over 14 amino acids. Germline-derived CDR1 and CDR2 are SNHLY and FYNNEI. The CDR3 protein is CASSESLTDYGYTF. In nucleotides, the CDR3 is TGTGCCAGCAGTGAGAGTTTGACAGACTATGGCTACACCTTC. The whole variable domain, filled in from reference TRBV2 and TRBJ1-2, reads EPEVTQTPSHQVTQMGQEVILRCVPISNHLYFYWYRQILGQKVEFLVSFYNNEISEKSEIFDDQFSVERPDGSNFTLKIRSTKLEDSAMYFCASSESLTDYGYTFGSGTRLTVV.

The chain recombines TRBV30 with TRBJ1-2; D is perhaps TRBD1 (5 bases). Trimming cost V 5 bases and J 4 bases, with 23 bases left between them. Looked up from germline, CDR1 is GTSNPN and CDR2 is SVGIG (reference sequence). This CDR3 spans 16 amino acids. DNA of the CDR3: TGTGCCTGGCAACATACTAGGACACCATGGGCCTATGGCTACACCTTC. Its protein product is CAWQHTRTPWAYGYTF.

This chain joins TRBV4-1 and TRBJ2-7; D is perhaps TRBD2 (6 bases). Germline V CDR1 and CDR2: MGHRA, YSYEKL. The CDR3 consists of 15 residues. Trimming removed 3 bases from V and 1 base from J, with 13 bases in between. CDR3 loop: CASSQPAGKSYEQYF. DNA for the CDR3: TGCGCCAGCAGCCAGCCGGCGGGGAAGTCCTACGAGCAGTACTTC.

The V gene is TRBV11-2, the J gene TRBJ2-1; no clear D gene. The CDR3 length is 12 residues. The V gene lost 5 bases and the J gene lost 12 bases, with 14 bases spanning the gap. Germline V gene lookup returns CDR1 SGHAT and CDR2 FQNNGV. This CDR3 reads CASSPSPPGQFF. CDR3 in DNA: TGTGCCAGCAGCCCCTCCCCTCCCGGGCAGTTCTTC.

This chain uses TRBV9 with TRBJ1-6; D may be TRBD1 (6 bases). Trimming pared 0 bases from V and 7 bases from J, leaving 14 bases between. The CDR3 contains 16 residues. The germline V gene has CDR1 SGDLS and CDR2 YYNGEE. In nucleotides, the CDR3 is TGTGCCAGCAGCGTAGGCTTACAGGGTAACAATTCACCCCTCCACTTT. Translating gives CASSVGLQGNNSPLHF. Combining the CDR3 with reference TRBV9 and TRBJ1-6 gives the whole variable domain DSGVTQTPKHLITATGQRVTLRCSPRSGDLSVYWYQQSLDQGLQFLIQYYNGEERAKGNILERFSAQQFPDLHSELNLSSLELGDSALYFCASSVGLQGNNSPLHFGNGTRLTVT.

The V call is TRBV30, the J call TRBJ2-5; TRBD2 might be the D (6 bases). The V end lost 5 bases, the J end lost 5 bases, and 18 bases lay between the germline ends. CDR1 GTSNPN and CDR2 SVGIG come from the germline V gene (reference sequence). The CDR3 extends over 14 amino acids. CDR3 in DNA: TGTGCCTGGTCTACGGGGGAGGATTGGGAGACCCAGTACTTC. It specifies CAWSTGEDWETQYF.

This chain joins TRBV29-1 and TRBJ1-1; 7 positions agree with TRBD1. Germline CDR1 SQVTM, CDR2 ANQGSEA. Losses at the gene ends were 5 bases for V and 0 bases for J; bases not matched to a gene: 6. The CDR3 runs 14 residues. CDR3 protein: CSVRTGGVNTEAFF. The CDR3 coding sequence is TGCAGCGTTAGGACAGGAGGGGTGAACACTGAAGCTTTCTTT.

The chain recombines TRBV29-1 with TRBJ2-1, with 11 bases that match TRBD1. V lost 7 bases to trimming and J lost 9 bases; unmatched junction nucleotides: 14. This CDR3 contains 15 residues. Germline loops: CDR1 SQVTM, CDR2 ANQGSEA. The CDR3 here is CSASRGDRGISEQFF. In DNA form, the CDR3 reads TGCAGCGCCAGTCGGGGGGACAGGGGGATCAGTGAGCAGTTCTTC.

J is TRBJ1-5 and V is TRBV27; 9 positions match TRBD1. J lost 7 bases, V lost 6 bases, and 4 bases had no gene match. CDR3 length equals 13 residues. The germline gives CDR1 MNHEY, CDR2 SMNVEV (reference sequence). The CDR3 region has the DNA TGTGCCAGCAGCTGGGACAGGGCCCAGCCCCAGCATTTT. Protein sequence: CASSWDRAQPQHF.

The chain couples TRBV5-1 to TRBJ1-1, with D unclear. Trimming took off 0 bases at V and 8 bases at J, with 5 bases between the two ends. The CDR3 loop spans 11 amino acids. The germline gives CDR1 SGHRS, CDR2 YFSETQ. The CDR3 region is CASSLETEAFF. The CDR3 bases are TGCGCCAGCAGCTTGGAAACAGAAGCTTTCTTT.

The sample holds a few counts of this clone. The rearrangement uses TRBV16 and TRBJ1-6, with D tentatively TRBD1 (6 bases). Trimming left V 2 bases short and J 10 bases short, with 6 bases between. Germline CDR1 and CDR2: KGHSY and FQNENV. This CDR3 region has 12 residues. The CDR3 protein is CASSQRGSPLHF. CDR3 DNA: TGTGCCAGCAGCCAAAGGGGGTCACCCCTCCACTTT.

This clone was counted a few times. J is TRBJ2-3 and V is TRBV18; TRBD2 aligns across 9 bases. Trimming cost V 6 bases and J 6 bases; bases outside gene matches: 4. CDR3 size: 13 residues. Looked up from germline, CDR1 is KGHSH and CDR2 is LQKENI. CDR3 sequence reads: CASSPGLADTQYF. The CDR3 DNA reads TGTGCCAGCTCCCCCGGACTAGCGGATACGCAGTATTTT.

This clone came up a few times. The chain couples TRBV6-5 to TRBJ2-5, with 9 positions matching TRBD2. Germline CDR1 and CDR2: MNHEY and SVGAGI. The CDR3 spans 14 residues. The V segment lost 4 bases and the J segment 5 bases; nucleotides outside the gene matches: 5. The DNA for the CDR3 is TGTGCCAGCAGTTGGGCGGGGGGGATGGAGACCCAGTACTTC. Translating gives CASSWAGGMETQYF.

This clone was observed a handful of times. The V and J genes are TRBV5-4 and TRBJ2-3, with a weak D call TRBD2 (6 bases). Trimming shortened V by 1 base and J by 6 bases, and 9 bases separated the two germline ends. Germline V gene data show CDR1 as SGHNT and CDR2 as YYREEE (reference sequence). This CDR3 is 13 amino acids long. CDR3 nucleotide sequence: TGTGCCAGCAGCTTGCGGGGGACGGATACGCAGTATTTT. Amino acids: CASSLRGTDTQYF.